Only one count was recorded for the clone carrying this TCR beta chain. These data belong to a study of technical replicates of blood from a handful of donors. Data came from immunoSEQ multiplex PCR; TCRdb stores just in-frame clones and leaves some out. The data contain 91,000 or so clones, about 96% of them singletons. V was pared by 3 bases and J by 5 bases, with 11 bases between. The CDR3 length is 13 residues. Per the germline V gene, CDR1 is SGHRS and CDR2 is YFSETQ. The origin of this receptor is a human donor in good health. The V and J genes are TRBV5-1 and TRBJ2-5, with D possibly TRBD2 on 6 matching bases. Sample: T cells isolated from PBMCs. The CDR3 is CASSSGGEETQYF. The CDR3 DNA follows: TGCGCCAGCAGCTCCGGGGGAGAGGAGACCCAGTACTTC.